Shown below are 14 T cell receptor beta chains from a single sample sequenced in a study of CD8 T cells in Susac syndrome. With random hexamers, roughly 0.45 to 1 ug RNA was reverse transcribed. TCRdb redid the calling of the immunoSEQ multiplex PCR reads with MiXCR, one entry per CDR3 protein. There are 150,000 to 200,000 distinct CDR3 sequences in the sample; around 96% occur only once, and more than 0.12% lies in the top ten. Sequencing used CD4+ T cells from PBMCs. The origin of the receptors is a human donor in good health.

The rearrangement uses TRBV3-1 and TRBJ1-1; D is undetermined. V lost 5 bases and J 2 bases, leaving 12 bases between the germline ends. Germline V gives CDR1 LGHDT, CDR2 YNNKEL (reference sequence). The CDR3 extends over 14 amino acids. Here the CDR3 DNA reads TGTGCCAGCAGCGGTATGAGGAAAAACACTGAAGCTTTCTTT. Translation gives CASSGMRKNTEAFF.

This clonotype came up once. V usage is TRBV4-2 and J usage is TRBJ1-6; TRBD1 might be the D (5 bases). The CDR3 covers 14 residues. V lost 2 bases and J 10 bases, leaving 12 bases between the germline ends. Looked up from germline, CDR1 is LGHNA and CDR2 is YNFKEQ. Written as DNA, the CDR3 is TGTGCCAGCAGCCAACGGGGGGAGGACTCACCCCTCCACTTT. Translation: CASSQRGEDSPLHF.

J is TRBJ2-3 and V is TRBV12-3 or TRBV12-4, with 8 positions matching TRBD2. Trimming at V came to 6 bases and at J to 2 bases, leaving 4 bases not matched to a gene. CDR3 length: 14 residues. The CDR3 sequence is CASRIAGPTDTQYF. The CDR3 DNA sequence: TGTGCCAGCAGGATAGCGGGGCCCACAGATACGCAGTATTTT.

The chain uses TRBV20-1 and TRBJ2-7; tentative D call: TRBD1 (5 bases). This CDR3 contains 12 residues. Trimming left V 5 bases short and J 5 bases short, with 13 bases between. Germline CDR1 reads DFQATT; CDR2 reads SNEGSKA (reference sequence). The CDR3 is CSASPSQDEQYF. CDR3 sequence (DNA): TGCAGTGCTTCCCCCTCACAGGACGAGCAGTACTTC.

A single count supports this clonotype. CDR3 in amino acids: CSARDTSSYEQYF. The CDR3 bases are TGCAGTGCTAGAGACACGAGCTCCTACGAGCAGTACTTC. The V and J genes are TRBV20-1 and TRBJ2-7; D call uncertain. The CDR3 spans 13 residues. V lost 0 bases to trimming and J lost 0 bases, with 6 bases between them. Germline V gene sequence: CDR1 DFQATT, CDR2 SNEGSKA (reference sequence).

CDR3 loop: CATSRPTGSNEKLFF. The CDR3 bases are TGTGCCACCAGCAGACCTACAGGGTCTAATGAAAAACTGTTTTTT. The chain recombines TRBV15 with TRBJ1-4; perhaps TRBD1 as D (6 bases). This CDR3 region has 15 residues. V was cut by 2 bases and J by 3 bases, with 10 bases left in between. Germline V gene data show CDR1 as LNHNV and CDR2 as YYDKDF (reference sequence).

The chain links TRBV25-1 to TRBJ2-7; TRBD1 agrees at 9 bases. The V and J ends lost 8 bases and 6 bases, in that order; junction bases with no gene match: 8. The V gene's germline CDR1 is MGHDK and CDR2 SYGVNS. The CDR3 covers 13 residues. The CDR3 is CASGGQGLAEQYF. The CDR3 DNA is TGTGCCAGCGGAGGACAGGGGTTGGCCGAGCAGTACTTC.

The sample holds one count of this clonotype. The rearrangement uses TRBV7-9 and TRBJ2-7; D is unresolved. This CDR3 is 14 amino acids long. V lost 4 bases and J 2 bases, leaving 12 bases between the germline ends. The germline V gene has CDR1 SEHNR and CDR2 FQNEAQ (reference sequence). The CDR3 region is CASSSRQKTYEQYF. The CDR3 DNA follows: TGTGCCAGCAGCTCCCGCCAGAAGACCTACGAGCAGTACTTC.

The CDR3 is CASSLQAGDTQYF. In DNA, the CDR3 is TGTGCCAGCAGCCTCCAGGCGGGGGATACGCAGTATTTT. The rearrangement links TRBV7-2 to TRBJ2-3; possible D gene TRBD2, 6 bases. CDR1 is SGHTA, CDR2 FQGNSA, per germline. This CDR3 is built from 13 residues. The V end was cut by 5 bases, the J end by 6 bases, with 12 bases between.

The chain employs TRBV7-9 and TRBJ2-3; TRBD2 aligns across 8 bases. Losses at the gene ends were 1 base for V and 9 bases for J; bases not matched to a gene: 12. Per the germline V gene, CDR1 is SEHNR and CDR2 is FQNEAQ (reference sequence). The CDR3 spans 16 residues. The CDR3 reads CASSLEGAGARRTQYF. CDR3 in DNA: TGTGCCAGCAGCTTAGAAGGAGCGGGGGCCCGGCGGACGCAGTATTTT.

In its sample, this clonotype was seen once. The chain is built from TRBV29-1 and TRBJ2-1; maybe TRBD2 (6 bases). The CDR3 is 16 amino acids. V lost 4 bases and J lost 9, with 25 bases in between. The germline gives CDR1 SQVTM, CDR2 ANQGSEA. DNA for the CDR3: TGCAGCGTTGGTTCTGGGTTAGCGGTTTTGCGGTCTGAGCAGTTCTTC. It specifies CSVGSGLAVLRSEQFF.

The chain links TRBV9 to TRBJ2-2; the D gene is possibly TRBD2 (5 bases). The CDR3 has 15 residues. V was shortened by 3 bases and J by 0 bases, with 9 bases between the two germline ends. Germline-derived CDR1 and CDR2 are SGDLS and YYNGEE. The CDR3 reads CASSGERANTGELFF. The CDR3 coding sequence is TGTGCCAGCAGCGGCGAGAGGGCGAACACCGGGGAGCTGTTTTTT. The full variable domain, rest sourced from reference TRBV9 and TRBJ2-2, is DSGVTQTPKHLITATGQRVTLRCSPRSGDLSVYWYQQSLDQGLQFLIQYYNGEERAKGNILERFSAQQFPDLHSELNLSSLELGDSALYFCASSGERANTGELFFGEGSRLTVL.

Only one count was recorded for this clonotype. V is TRBV6-1 and J is TRBJ1-4; possibly TRBD1 for D (6 bases). CDR1 and CDR2 (germline): MNHNS, SASEGT. The CDR3 consists of 14 residues. Deletions cut 1 base from V and 5 bases from J, with 8 bases between. The DNA of the CDR3 is TGTGCCAGCAGTGAAGGGACAGTGAATGAAAAACTGTTTTTT. Translated, it gives CASSEGTVNEKLFF.

The chain is built from TRBV9 and TRBJ2-3; D may be TRBD1 (5 bases). CDR3 length: 15 residues. V lost 0 bases and J 2 bases, leaving 10 bases between the germline ends. CDR1 is SGDLS, CDR2 YYNGEE, per germline. CDR3 bases: TGTGCCAGCAGCGTAGGAGCAGGGAACACAGATACGCAGTATTTT. This sequence encodes CASSVGAGNTDTQYF.